The following is a T cell receptor beta chain sequence with its context. The sample belongs to a study of blood T cell repertoires in COVID-19. Original methodology: Reference gene primer amplification in the assay estimated nucleated cell counts. The method was immunoSEQ multiplex PCR; TCRdb's version includes in-frame clones alone and lacks a portion of them. The V and J calls and clone size come from that table; D and trimming were worked out from the DNA. The table lists about 490,000 clones, 80% to 90% of them singletons. This CDR3 is 13 amino acids long. V lost 10 bases, J lost 5 bases, and 9 bases stayed unmatched. Germline V gene lookup returns CDR1 MDHEN and CDR2 SYDVKM.

This clonotype originated in a human donor in a cohort sampled during active COVID-19. Sequencing input: peripheral blood. The V gene is TRBV28, the J gene TRBJ2-3, with TRBD2 identical over 7 bases. The CDR3 DNA follows: TGTGCCATCGCTGGGAGGGGTAGAGATACGCAGTATTTT. Its protein is CAIAGRGRDTQYF.